Sequencing of this T cell receptor (beta chain) was carried out in a study of vaccination and CD4 T cells after COVID-19. Study-wide context: Overlapping spike peptides of SARS-CoV-2, HCoV-NL63, HCoV-OC43 and HCoV-229E stimulated the cells. Study-wide points: Spike mono-reactivity was the property of 304 of 307 vaccine-specific clones in convalescent patients.

Treatment given: roughly 11-day PBMC culture with coronavirus spike peptide pools or control peptides (ViraFEST assay). Following a culture period (more than 9 days), negative selection was used to isolate CD4+ T cells. About this clonotype: Its antigen is not identified.

CDR1 is MNHEY and CDR2 is SMNVEV in the germline V gene (reference sequence). The CDR3 runs 15 residues. V gave up 2 bases and J gave up 2 bases, with 10 bases separating them. Cultured CD4+ T cells had their DNA profiled by the Oncomine TCR Beta short-read assay. Genomic DNA was drawn out of CD4+ T cells grown in culture. TCRdb re-called the PCR reads with MiXCR, one entry per CDR3 protein. The sample lists about 15,000 distinct CDR3 sequences; 40% to 60% were seen once. The clonotype was recovered from a human donor who had recovered from COVID-19. This specimen was CD4+ T cells from blood, cultured in vitro, taken before SARS-CoV-2 vaccination. This chain links TRBV27 with TRBJ2-1, with no clear D. CDR3 DNA sequence: TGTGCCAGCAGTTTAGGGGTTGCGACCTACAATGAGCAGTTCTTC. This translates into CASSLGVATYNEQFF.